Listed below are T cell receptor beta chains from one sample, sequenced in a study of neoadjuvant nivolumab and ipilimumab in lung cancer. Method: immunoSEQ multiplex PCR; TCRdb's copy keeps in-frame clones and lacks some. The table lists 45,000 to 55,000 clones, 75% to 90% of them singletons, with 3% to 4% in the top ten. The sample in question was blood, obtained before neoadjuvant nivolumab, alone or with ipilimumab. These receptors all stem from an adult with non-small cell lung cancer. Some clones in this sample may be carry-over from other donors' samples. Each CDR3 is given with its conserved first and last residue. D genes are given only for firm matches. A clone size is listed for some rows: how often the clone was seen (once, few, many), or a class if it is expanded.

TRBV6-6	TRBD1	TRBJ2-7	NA	CASLDRGKVPYEQYF	TGTGCCAGCCTAGACAGGGGGAAGGTTCCCTACGAGCAGTACTTC
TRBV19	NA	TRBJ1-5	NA	CASDGGNQPQHF	TGTGCCAGTGACGGGGGGAATCAGCCCCAGCATTTT
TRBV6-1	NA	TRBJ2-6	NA	CASNLAISGANVLTF	TGTGCCAGCAACCTAGCCATCTCTGGGGCCAACGTCCTGACTTTC
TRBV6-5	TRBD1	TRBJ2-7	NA	CASRTGGGSYEQYF	TGTGCCAGCAGGACAGGGGGCGGCTCCTACGAGCAGTACTTC
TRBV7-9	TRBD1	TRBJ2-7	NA	CASSRNRGKNYEQYF	TGTGCCAGCAGCCGGAACAGGGGAAAAAACTACGAGCAGTACTTC
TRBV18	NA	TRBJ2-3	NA	CASSPVDFTDTQYF	TGTGCCAGCTCACCAGTAGACTTCACAGATACGCAGTATTTT
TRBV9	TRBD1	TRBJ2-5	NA	CASSVGIVTGETQYF	TGTGCCAGCAGCGTAGGGATTGTGACAGGGGAGACCCAGTACTTC
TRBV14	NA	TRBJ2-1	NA	CASSHRAVSSYNEQFF	TGTGCCAGCAGCCATCGGGCCGTTAGCTCCTACAATGAGCAGTTCTTC
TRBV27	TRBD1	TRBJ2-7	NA	CASSLDPGQGYEQYF	TGTGCCAGCAGTTTAGACCCAGGACAGGGCTACGAGCAGTACTTC
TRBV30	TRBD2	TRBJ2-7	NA	CAWNSLAGGIYEQYF	TGTGCCTGGAACTCTCTAGCGGGAGGGATCTACGAGCAGTACTTC
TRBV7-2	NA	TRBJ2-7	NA	CASSLVTESYEQYF	TGTGCCAGCAGCTTAGTAACAGAATCCTACGAGCAGTACTTC
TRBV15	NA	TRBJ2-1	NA	CATSGWDRNNEQFF	TGTGCCACCAGCGGATGGGACCGTAACAATGAGCAGTTCTTC
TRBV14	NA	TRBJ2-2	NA	CASSQVQGATGELFF	TGTGCCAGCAGCCAAGTACAGGGCGCCACCGGGGAGCTGTTTTTT
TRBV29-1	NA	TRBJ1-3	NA	CSALSSGNTIYF	TGCAGCGCTCTGAGCTCTGGAAACACCATATATTTT
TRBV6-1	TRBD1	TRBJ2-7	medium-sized	CASSELETGAYEQYF	TGTGCCAGCAGTGAATTGGAGACAGGGGCGTACGAGCAGTACTTC
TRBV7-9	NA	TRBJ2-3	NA	CASSSGLAGTDTQYF	TGTGCCAGCAGCTCCGGTTTGGCGGGCACAGATACGCAGTATTTT
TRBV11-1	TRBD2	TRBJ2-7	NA	CASSLWGGPYEQYF	TGTGCCAGCAGCTTATGGGGGGGACCCTACGAGCAGTACTTC
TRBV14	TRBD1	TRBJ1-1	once	CASSRGWGQGWTEAFF	TGTGCCAGCAGCCGAGGGTGGGGACAGGGCTGGACTGAAGCTTTCTTT
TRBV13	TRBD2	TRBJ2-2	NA	CASSLRGGPSGELFF	TGTGCCAGCAGCTTAAGGGGAGGGCCAAGCGGGGAGCTGTTTTTT
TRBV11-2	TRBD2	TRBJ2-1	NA	CASSPLAASGRGEQFF	TGTGCCAGCAGCCCCCTAGCCGCGAGCGGGAGGGGAGAGCAGTTCTTC
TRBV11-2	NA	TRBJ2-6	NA	CASSLDGARSGANVLTF	TGTGCCAGCAGCTTAGATGGCGCCCGCTCTGGGGCCAACGTCCTGACTTTC
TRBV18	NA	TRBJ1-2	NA	CASSRGDTNYGYTF	TGTGCCAGCTCACGCGGGGACACAAACTATGGCTACACCTTC
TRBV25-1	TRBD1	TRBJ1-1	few	CASSGYRGNTEAFF	TGTGCCAGCAGTGGATACAGGGGGAACACTGAAGCTTTCTTT
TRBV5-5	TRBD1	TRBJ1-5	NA	CASSDGQGGEPQHF	TGTGCCAGCAGCGATGGACAGGGTGGGGAGCCCCAGCATTTT
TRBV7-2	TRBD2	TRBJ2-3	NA	CASSLGTSGFSTDTQYF	TGTGCCAGCAGCTTAGGGACTAGCGGATTCAGCACAGATACGCAGTATTTT